The sequence of this TCR beta chain was determined in a study of T cells after yellow fever vaccination. Findings and limits, study-wide: Peak timing came faster in the weaker secondary response, day 5 versus 15. Subsequent booster samples again held most clones from primary vaccination (less than 98% CD4, 85% to 90% CD8).

J was trimmed by 1 base and V by 7 bases; bases with no gene match: 5. Germline loops: CDR1 SEHNR, CDR2 FQNEAQ (reference sequence). The CDR3 runs to 15 residues. This clonotype was seen ten or more times. Its antigen is still unknown. TCRdb called the 5' RACE reads again in MiXCR, with one record for every CDR3 protein. This sample yields some 70,000 distinct CDR3 sequences, of which over 6.5% are seen a single time; about 39% belongs to the top ten. Sequencing was performed on CD8+ T cells sorted from PBMCs, taken about 49 days after the first yellow fever vaccination. The rearrangement links TRBV7-9 to TRBJ2-5; 11 bases align to TRBD2. This receptor was taken from a man between 18 and 35 years old who received the YFV17D yellow fever vaccine. The CDR3 DNA reads as TGTGCCAGCATCCTAGCGGGGGGCTTCCAAGAGACCCAGTACTTC. Translating gives CASILAGGFQETQYF.